These T cell receptor beta chains were read from a single sample in a study. MiXCR, applied by TCRdb to the RT-PCR reads, yields one record per CDR3 protein. In the table there are about 680,000 distinct CDR3 sequences, over 12% of which are singletons. Sequencing used memory CD4+ T cells from blood. The source of these receptors is a female donor in good health, serving as a healthy control. Both conserved end residues are part of each CDR3. Each record gives: D gene, clone size, J gene, CDR3 length, V gene, CDR3 protein, CDR3 DNA. D genes are given only for firm matches. Expanded clones get a size class; other rows say once, few or many, or leave the size out.

D gene: TRBD2
clone size: NA
J gene: TRBJ2-2
CDR3 length: 15
V gene: TRBV20-1
CDR3 protein: CSARVSGRDTGELFF
CDR3 DNA: TGCAGTGCTAGAGTTAGCGGGAGGGACACCGGGGAGCTGTTTTTT

D gene: NA
clone size: few
J gene: TRBJ1-1
CDR3 length: 16
V gene: TRBV5-1
CDR3 protein: CASSLEVERLGTEAFF
CDR3 DNA: TGCGCCAGCAGCTTGGAGGTAGAGAGACTAGGCACTGAAGCTTTCTTT

D gene: TRBD1
clone size: many
J gene: TRBJ2-1
CDR3 length: 13
V gene: TRBV3-1
CDR3 protein: CASSFTGDNEQFF
CDR3 DNA: TGTGCCAGCAGTTTCACAGGGGACAATGAGCAGTTCTTC

D gene: TRBD1
clone size: NA
J gene: TRBJ1-2
CDR3 length: 19
V gene: TRBV28
CDR3 protein: CASRAYDGTGGAGSYGYTF
CDR3 DNA: TGTGCCAGCAGGGCTTATGACGGGACAGGGGGCGCAGGGTCCTATGGCTACACCTTC

D gene: TRBD2
clone size: few
J gene: TRBJ2-1
CDR3 length: 21
V gene: TRBV6-2/TRBV6-3
CDR3 protein: CASIQPLAGGPLGSLFNEQFF
CDR3 DNA: TGTGCCAGCATCCAACCATTAGCGGGAGGGCCACTCGGATCCCTCTTCAATGAGCAGTTCTTC

D gene: NA
clone size: many
J gene: TRBJ2-2
CDR3 length: 16
V gene: TRBV27
CDR3 protein: CASSPYYDGNTGELFF
CDR3 DNA: TGTGCCAGCAGTCCCTACTACGATGGGAACACCGGGGAGCTGTTTTTT

D gene: TRBD2
clone size: NA
J gene: TRBJ2-2
CDR3 length: 14
V gene: TRBV20-1
CDR3 protein: CSTLRREDPGELFF
CDR3 DNA: TGCAGTACCCTCCGGCGGGAGGATCCCGGGGAGCTGTTTTTT

D gene: NA
clone size: few
J gene: TRBJ2-3
CDR3 length: 14
V gene: TRBV7-2
CDR3 protein: CASSLASMTDTQYF
CDR3 DNA: TGTGCCAGCAGCTTAGCGTCAATGACAGATACGCAGTATTTT

D gene: NA
clone size: few
J gene: TRBJ1-1
CDR3 length: 13
V gene: TRBV20-1
CDR3 protein: CSARVDRYTEAFF
CDR3 DNA: TGCAGTGCTAGGGTAGACAGGTACACTGAAGCTTTCTTT

D gene: TRBD2
clone size: few
J gene: TRBJ2-1
CDR3 length: 15
V gene: TRBV7-3
CDR3 protein: CASSLQGREGHEQFF
CDR3 DNA: TGTGCCAGCAGCCTTCAGGGGCGGGAGGGCCATGAGCAGTTCTTC

D gene: NA
clone size: many
J gene: TRBJ1-2
CDR3 length: 13
V gene: TRBV24-1
CDR3 protein: CATSVNQGGGYTF
CDR3 DNA: TGTGCCACCAGTGTCAATCAGGGAGGCGGCTACACCTTC

D gene: TRBD1
clone size: many
J gene: TRBJ2-2
CDR3 length: 15
V gene: TRBV29-1
CDR3 protein: CSAAGLDRGGLELFF
CDR3 DNA: TGCAGCGCGGCCGGGCTCGACAGGGGAGGTTTGGAGCTGTTTTTT

D gene: NA
clone size: NA
J gene: TRBJ2-2
CDR3 length: 15
V gene: TRBV5-1
CDR3 protein: CASRLTGLNTGELFF
CDR3 DNA: TGCGCCAGCAGACTTACAGGCTTGAACACCGGGGAGCTGTTTTTT

D gene: TRBD2
clone size: few
J gene: TRBJ2-7
CDR3 length: 19
V gene: TRBV12-3/TRBV12-4
CDR3 protein: CASSPRGVLTSGRTYEQYF
CDR3 DNA: TGTGCCAGCAGTCCTCGAGGGGTTCTTACTAGCGGGAGAACCTACGAGCAGTACTTC

D gene: NA
clone size: many
J gene: TRBJ2-5
CDR3 length: 14
V gene: TRBV4-3
CDR3 protein: CASSQDRRIETQYF
CDR3 DNA: TGCGCCAGCAGCCAAGATAGGCGGATAGAGACCCAGTACTTC

D gene: NA
clone size: few
J gene: TRBJ1-1
CDR3 length: 14
V gene: TRBV7-9
CDR3 protein: CASSSLSMNTEAFF
CDR3 DNA: TGTGCCAGCAGCTCCCTTAGTATGAACACTGAAGCTTTCTTT

D gene: TRBD2
clone size: few
J gene: TRBJ2-5
CDR3 length: 16
V gene: TRBV6-1
CDR3 protein: CASSLRASGYQETQYF
CDR3 DNA: TGTGCCAGCAGCCTACGGGCTAGCGGGTACCAAGAGACCCAGTACTTC

D gene: NA
clone size: NA
J gene: TRBJ1-2
CDR3 length: 14
V gene: TRBV7-9
CDR3 protein: CASTPHIGTDGYTF
CDR3 DNA: TGTGCCAGCACCCCACATATCGGGACTGATGGCTACACCTTC

D gene: NA
clone size: NA
J gene: TRBJ2-7
CDR3 length: 11
V gene: TRBV5-8
CDR3 protein: CASGVADEQYF
CDR3 DNA: TGTGCCAGCGGAGTCGCGGACGAGCAGTACTTC

D gene: NA
clone size: NA
J gene: TRBJ2-3
CDR3 length: 15
V gene: TRBV20-1
CDR3 protein: CSARDPGSGTDTQYF
CDR3 DNA: TGCAGTGCTAGAGATCCGGGGTCCGGCACAGATACGCAGTATTTT

D gene: NA
clone size: many
J gene: TRBJ2-3
CDR3 length: 15
V gene: TRBV9
CDR3 protein: CASSVGPGSTDTQYF
CDR3 DNA: TGTGCCAGCAGCGTAGGTCCGGGTAGCACAGATACGCAGTATTTT

D gene: NA
clone size: NA
J gene: TRBJ2-2
CDR3 length: 15
V gene: TRBV11-2
CDR3 protein: CASSSSVRNTGELFF
CDR3 DNA: TGTGCCAGCAGCTCGAGCGTTAGGAACACCGGGGAGCTGTTTTTT

D gene: NA
clone size: many
J gene: TRBJ1-3
CDR3 length: 18
V gene: TRBV6-1
CDR3 protein: CASSEADIGRTFGNTIYF
CDR3 DNA: TGTGCCAGCAGTGAAGCGGATATCGGGAGGACTTTCGGAAACACCATATATTTT

D gene: NA
clone size: few
J gene: TRBJ2-2
CDR3 length: 14
V gene: TRBV12-3/TRBV12-4
CDR3 protein: CASSLWPPTGELFF
CDR3 DNA: TGTGCCAGCAGTTTATGGCCCCCCACCGGGGAGCTGTTTTTT

D gene: NA
clone size: NA
J gene: TRBJ2-7
CDR3 length: 13
V gene: TRBV29-1
CDR3 protein: CSVEVAGSGVGYF
CDR3 DNA: TGCAGCGTTGAAGTCGCAGGGTCTGGGGTTGGGTACTTC

D gene: NA
clone size: NA
J gene: TRBJ1-2
CDR3 length: 13
V gene: TRBV14
CDR3 protein: CASSQEPGRGYTF
CDR3 DNA: TGTGCCAGCAGCCAAGAACCAGGGAGAGGCTACACCTTC

D gene: TRBD1
clone size: few
J gene: TRBJ1-2
CDR3 length: 14
V gene: TRBV5-1
CDR3 protein: CASSLTDRVDGYTF
CDR3 DNA: TGCGCCAGCAGCTTAACGGACAGGGTGGATGGCTACACCTTC

D gene: NA
clone size: NA
J gene: TRBJ1-2
CDR3 length: 14
V gene: TRBV3-1
CDR3 protein: CASSQAGVRYGYTF
CDR3 DNA: TGTGCCAGCAGCCAAGCAGGGGTGAGGTATGGCTACACCTTC

D gene: TRBD2
clone size: many
J gene: TRBJ2-7
CDR3 length: 16
V gene: TRBV15
CDR3 protein: CATSRDSFSGRYEQYF
CDR3 DNA: TGTGCCACCAGCAGAGATAGCTTTAGCGGGAGGTACGAGCAGTACTTC

D gene: NA
clone size: many
J gene: TRBJ2-2
CDR3 length: 14
V gene: TRBV4-3
CDR3 protein: CASSPRQLAGELFF
CDR3 DNA: TGCGCCAGCAGCCCCCGACAACTGGCCGGGGAGCTGTTTTTT

D gene: NA
clone size: NA
J gene: TRBJ2-7
CDR3 length: 15
V gene: TRBV18
CDR3 protein: CASSPPARTYNEQYF
CDR3 DNA: TGTGCCAGCTCACCGCCTGCCAGGACCTACAATGAGCAGTACTTC

D gene: TRBD1
clone size: NA
J gene: TRBJ1-5
CDR3 length: 15
V gene: TRBV28
CDR3 protein: CASSSLRTGAGPQHF
CDR3 DNA: TGTGCCAGCAGTTCCCTAAGGACAGGGGCTGGACCCCAGCATTTT

D gene: TRBD2
clone size: few
J gene: TRBJ2-3
CDR3 length: 17
V gene: TRBV20-1
CDR3 protein: CSAIGRLAGGKTDTQYF
CDR3 DNA: TGCAGTGCTATCGGCCGACTAGCGGGAGGAAAGACAGATACGCAGTATTTT

D gene: NA
clone size: NA
J gene: TRBJ2-1
CDR3 length: 15
V gene: TRBV13
CDR3 protein: CASSSSRSGWDEQFF
CDR3 DNA: TGTGCCAGCAGCTCCAGTCGGAGCGGGTGGGATGAGCAGTTCTTC